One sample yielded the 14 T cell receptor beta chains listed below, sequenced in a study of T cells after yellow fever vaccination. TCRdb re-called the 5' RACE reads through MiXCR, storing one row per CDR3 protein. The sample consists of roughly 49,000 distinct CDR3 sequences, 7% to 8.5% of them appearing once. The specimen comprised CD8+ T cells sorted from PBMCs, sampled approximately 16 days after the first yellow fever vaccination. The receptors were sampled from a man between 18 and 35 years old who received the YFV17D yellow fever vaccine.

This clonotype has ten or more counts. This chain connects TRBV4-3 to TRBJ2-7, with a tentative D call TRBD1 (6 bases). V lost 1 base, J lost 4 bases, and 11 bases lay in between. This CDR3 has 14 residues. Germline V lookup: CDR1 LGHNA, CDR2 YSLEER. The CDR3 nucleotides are TGCGCCAGCAGCCAAGCGACAGGAAGATACGAGCAGTACTTC. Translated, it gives CASSQATGRYEQYF.

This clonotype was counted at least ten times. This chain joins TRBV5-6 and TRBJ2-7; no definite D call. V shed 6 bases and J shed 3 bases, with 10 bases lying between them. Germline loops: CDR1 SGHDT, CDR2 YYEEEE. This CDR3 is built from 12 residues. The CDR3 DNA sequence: TGTGCCAGCACCTGGGGTGACTACGAGCAGTACTTC. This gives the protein CASTWGDYEQYF.

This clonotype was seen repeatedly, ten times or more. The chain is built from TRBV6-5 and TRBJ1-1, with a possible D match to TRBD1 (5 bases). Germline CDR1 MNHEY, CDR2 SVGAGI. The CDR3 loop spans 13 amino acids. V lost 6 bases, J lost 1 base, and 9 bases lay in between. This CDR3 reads CASRPGQNTEAFF. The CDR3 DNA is TGTGCCAGCAGACCCGGACAGAACACTGAAGCTTTCTTT.

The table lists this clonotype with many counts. CDR3 amino acids: CATEGTRIYNEQFF. The CDR3 DNA reads TGTGCCACCGAGGGGACACGGATTTACAATGAGCAGTTCTTC. The gene calls are TRBV7-9 and TRBJ2-1, with D possibly being TRBD1 (6 bases). Trimming removed 10 bases from V and 4 bases from J, with 17 bases in between. Germline V CDR1 and CDR2: SEHNR, FQNEAQ (reference sequence). This CDR3 is built from 14 residues.

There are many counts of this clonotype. The CDR3 spells CASGLDGYEQYF. The CDR3 DNA is TGTGCTAGTGGTTTGGACGGATACGAGCAGTACTTC. The rearrangement joins TRBV12-5 to TRBJ2-7; D unresolved. CDR3 size: 12 residues. CDR1 is LGHNT and CDR2 is FRNRAP in the germline V gene. V was pared by 1 base and J by 4 bases, with 5 bases between.

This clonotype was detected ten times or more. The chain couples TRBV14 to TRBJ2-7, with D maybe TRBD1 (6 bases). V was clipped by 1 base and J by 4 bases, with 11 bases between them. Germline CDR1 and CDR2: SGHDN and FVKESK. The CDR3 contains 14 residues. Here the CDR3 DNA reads TGTGCCAGCAGCCAAGCAGGGGATGGGTACGAGCAGTACGTC. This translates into CASSQAGDGYEQYV.

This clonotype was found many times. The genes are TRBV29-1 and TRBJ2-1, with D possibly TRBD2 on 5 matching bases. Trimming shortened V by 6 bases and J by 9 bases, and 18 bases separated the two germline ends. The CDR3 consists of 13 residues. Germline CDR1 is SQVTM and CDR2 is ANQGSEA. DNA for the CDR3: TGCAGCGTCTCCGGGATACTAGAGGGTGAGCAGTTCTTC. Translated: CSVSGILEGEQFF.

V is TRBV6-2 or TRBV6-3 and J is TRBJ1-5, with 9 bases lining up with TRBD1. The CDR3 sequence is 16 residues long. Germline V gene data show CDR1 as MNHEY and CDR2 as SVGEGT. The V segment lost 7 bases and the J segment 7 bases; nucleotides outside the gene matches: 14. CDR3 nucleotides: TGTGCCAGCAACCCCGGGACAGGGAGTCCCTGGCAGCCCCAGCATTTT. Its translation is CASNPGTGSPWQPQHF.

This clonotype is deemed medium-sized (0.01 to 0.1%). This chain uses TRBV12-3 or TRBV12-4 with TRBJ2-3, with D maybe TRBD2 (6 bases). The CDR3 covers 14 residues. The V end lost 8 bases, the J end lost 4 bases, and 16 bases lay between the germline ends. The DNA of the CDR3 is TGTGCCAGCGAGTTATACGCGGGGTCAGATACGCAGTATTTT. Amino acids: CASELYAGSDTQYF.

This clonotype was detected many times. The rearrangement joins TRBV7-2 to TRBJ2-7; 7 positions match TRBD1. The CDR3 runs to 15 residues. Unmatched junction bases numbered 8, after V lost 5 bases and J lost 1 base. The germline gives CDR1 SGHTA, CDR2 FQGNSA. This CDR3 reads CASSPGTATSYEQYF. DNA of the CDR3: TGTGCCAGCAGCCCCGGGACAGCGACATCCTACGAGCAGTACTTC. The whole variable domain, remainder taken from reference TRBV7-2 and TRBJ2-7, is GAGVSQSPSNKVTEKGKDVELRCDPISGHTALYWYRQSLGQGLEFLIYFQGNSAPDKSGLPSDRFSAERTGGSVSTLTIQRTQQEDSAVYLCASSPGTATSYEQYFGPGTRLTVT.

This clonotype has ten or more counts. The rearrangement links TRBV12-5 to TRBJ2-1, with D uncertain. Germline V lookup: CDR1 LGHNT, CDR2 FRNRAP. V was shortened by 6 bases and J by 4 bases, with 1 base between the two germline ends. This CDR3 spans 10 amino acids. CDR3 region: CASGYNEQFF. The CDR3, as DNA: TGTGCTAGTGGGTACAATGAGCAGTTCTTC.

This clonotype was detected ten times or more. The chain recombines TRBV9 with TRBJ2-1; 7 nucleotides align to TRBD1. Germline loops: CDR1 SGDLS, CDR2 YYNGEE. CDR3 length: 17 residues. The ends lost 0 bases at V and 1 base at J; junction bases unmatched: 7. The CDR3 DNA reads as TGTGCCAGCAGCGTAGATTACAGACAGGGATCCTACAATGAGCAGTTCTTC. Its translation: CASSVDYRQGSYNEQFF.

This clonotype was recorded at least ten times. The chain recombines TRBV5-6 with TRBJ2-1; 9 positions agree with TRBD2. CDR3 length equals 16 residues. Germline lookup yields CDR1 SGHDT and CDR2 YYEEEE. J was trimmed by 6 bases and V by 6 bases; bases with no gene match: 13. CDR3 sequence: CASTSPSGVSRNEQFF. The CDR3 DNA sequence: TGTGCCAGCACAAGTCCTAGCGGGGTCTCGCGCAATGAGCAGTTCTTC.

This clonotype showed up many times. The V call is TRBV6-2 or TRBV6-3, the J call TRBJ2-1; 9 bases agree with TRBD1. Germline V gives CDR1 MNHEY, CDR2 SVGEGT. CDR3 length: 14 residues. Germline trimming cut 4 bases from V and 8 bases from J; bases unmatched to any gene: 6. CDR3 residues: CASSSRDRAYEQFF. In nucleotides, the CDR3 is TGTGCCAGCAGTTCGAGGGACAGGGCTTATGAGCAGTTCTTC.